Sequencing of this T cell receptor beta chain was carried out in a study of early T cells in non-severe SARS-CoV-2 infection. About the study: From unsorted whole blood, bulk RNA was sequenced, and the chains remained unpaired.

Study results and caveats: Anti-spike CD8 responses were favored in VDJdb matching, and private and CD4 specificities were missed.

CDR3 length equals 11 residues. Germline CDR1 SGHKS, CDR2 YYEKEE (reference sequence). Trimming removed 1 base from V and 7 bases from J, with 6 bases in between. Unique molecular identifiers tagged individual cDNA molecules. MiXCR, applied by TCRdb to the 5' RACE reads, yields one record per CDR3 protein. The top ten clones hold approximately 3.6% of a sample with tens of thousands of distinct CDR3 sequences, approximately 12% of them seen once. This clonotype rates as medium-sized (0.01 to 0.1%). Its target is unknown. The sequenced material came from whole blood. The TCR was taken from an adult who was a healthcare worker with PCR-confirmed SARS-CoV-2 infection or an uninfected control (not recorded which). The rearrangement uses TRBV5-5 and TRBJ2-7; D not resolved. The chain's CDR3 is CASSLTAEQYF. CDR3 DNA: TGTGCCAGCAGCTTGACAGCGGAGCAGTACTTC.